Here is one T cell receptor beta chain with its context. In the original analysis: Reference gene primer amplification gave nucleated cell count estimates. Sequenced by immunoSEQ multiplex PCR; TCRdb stores in-frame clones only, minus some. V and J calls and clone size come straight from that table; D and trimming were deduced from the DNA. Here the sample spans about 200,000 clones, roughly 80% being singletons. The data originate from a study of blood T cell repertoires in COVID-19. Turning to the study itself: T cells, B-cell-depleted T cells, or PBMCs provided the cDNA or gDNA that served as material.

Germline V gene data show CDR1 as KGHSH and CDR2 as LQKENI. This CDR3 has 15 residues. V was cut by 1 base and J by 10 bases, with 14 bases left in between. The sequencing sample was made of peripheral blood. The clonotype was recovered from a human donor in a cohort sampled during active COVID-19. The chain combines TRBV18 with TRBJ1-6; D call uncertain. CDR3 region: CASSPQKEAMSPLHF. CDR3 in DNA: TGTGCCAGCTCACCACAGAAGGAGGCCATGTCACCCCTCCACTTT. Looking up the rest from reference TRBV18 and TRBJ1-6 gives the full variable domain: NAGVMQNPRHLVRRRGQEARLRCSPMKGHSHVYWYRQLPEEGLKFMVYLQKENIIDESGMPKERFSAEFPKEGPSILRIQQVVRGDSAAYFCASSPQKEAMSPLHFGNGTRLTVT.